The 2 T cell receptor beta chains presented below share a single source sample, sequenced in a study of blood T cell repertoires in COVID-19 (dated by TCRdb to 2019 to 2021). The library relied on the immunoSEQ multiplex PCR assay. Held by TCRdb, this immuneACCESS table contains in-frame sequences only and omits some clones. Under half of the omission traces to an unresolved V gene where checked; the cause of the rest is unknown. For this sample there are 85,000 to 100,000 clones; roughly 77% appear just once. The top ten clonotypes cover 24% of the sample. The source material was peripheral blood. Receptor source: a human donor in a cohort sampled during active COVID-19.

V gene TRBV28 combines with J gene TRBJ2-7, with D possibly matching TRBD2 (5 bases). V lost 6 bases to trimming and J lost 0 bases, with 9 bases between them. Germline V gives CDR1 MDHEN, CDR2 SYDVKM. The CDR3 extends over 13 amino acids. DNA of the CDR3: TGTGCCAGCAGCAGGAGGAGCTCCTACGAGCAGTACTTC. Translating it yields CASSRRSSYEQYF.

V usage is TRBV12-3 or TRBV12-4 and J usage is TRBJ2-1, with D perhaps TRBD1 (5 bases). The CDR3 runs 13 residues. V was shortened by 1 base and J by 7 bases, with 8 bases between the two germline ends. This CDR3 reads CASSLGRANEQFF. CDR3 nucleotides: TGTGCCAGCAGTTTAGGCAGGGCTAATGAGCAGTTCTTC.